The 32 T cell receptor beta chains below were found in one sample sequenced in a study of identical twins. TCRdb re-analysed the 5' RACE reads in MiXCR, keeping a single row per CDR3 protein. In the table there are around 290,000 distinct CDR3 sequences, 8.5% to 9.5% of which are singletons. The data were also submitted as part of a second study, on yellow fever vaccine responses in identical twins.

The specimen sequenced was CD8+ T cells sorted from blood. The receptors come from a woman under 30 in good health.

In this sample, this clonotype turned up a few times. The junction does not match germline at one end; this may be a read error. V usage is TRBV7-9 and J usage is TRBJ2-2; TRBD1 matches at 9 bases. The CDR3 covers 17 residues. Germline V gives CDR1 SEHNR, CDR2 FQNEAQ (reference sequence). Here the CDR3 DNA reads TGTGCCAGCAGCCTAGCGGCGGGACAGGGGAACACCGGGGAGCTGTTTTTT. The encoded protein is CASSLAAGQGNTGELFF. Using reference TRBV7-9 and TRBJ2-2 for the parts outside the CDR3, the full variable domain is DTGVSQNPRHKITKRGQNVTFRCDPISEHNRLYWYRQTLGQGPEFLTYFQNEAQLEKSRLLSDRFSAERPKGSFSTLEIQRTEQGDSAMYLCASSLAAGQGNTGELFFGEGSRLTVL.

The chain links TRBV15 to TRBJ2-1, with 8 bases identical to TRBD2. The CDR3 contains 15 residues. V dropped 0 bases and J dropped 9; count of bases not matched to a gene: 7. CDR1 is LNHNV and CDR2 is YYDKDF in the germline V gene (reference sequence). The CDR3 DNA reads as TGTGCCACCAGCAGAGAGGGTAGCGGGACTGCTGAGCAGTTCTTC. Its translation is CATSREGSGTAEQFF.

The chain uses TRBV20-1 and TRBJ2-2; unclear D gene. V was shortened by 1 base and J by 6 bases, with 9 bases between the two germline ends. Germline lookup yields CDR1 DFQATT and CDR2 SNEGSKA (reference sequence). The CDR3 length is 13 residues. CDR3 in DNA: TGCAGTGCTAGAGGTCTCCTTTCCGGGGAGCTGTTTTTT. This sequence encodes CSARGLLSGELFF.

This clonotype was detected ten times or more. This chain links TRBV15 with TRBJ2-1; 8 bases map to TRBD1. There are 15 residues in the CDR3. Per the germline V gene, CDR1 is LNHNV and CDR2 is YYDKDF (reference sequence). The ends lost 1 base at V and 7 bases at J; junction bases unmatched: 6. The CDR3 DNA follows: TGTGCCACCAGCAGAGTACAGGGGGTAGGGAATGAGCAGTTCTTC. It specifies CATSRVQGVGNEQFF.

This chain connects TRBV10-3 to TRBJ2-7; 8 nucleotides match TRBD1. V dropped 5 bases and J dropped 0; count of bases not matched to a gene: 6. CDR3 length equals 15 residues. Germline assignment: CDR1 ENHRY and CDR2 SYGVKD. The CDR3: CAISTDRGGSYEQYF. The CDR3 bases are TGTGCCATCAGTACCGACAGGGGAGGCTCCTACGAGCAGTACTTC.

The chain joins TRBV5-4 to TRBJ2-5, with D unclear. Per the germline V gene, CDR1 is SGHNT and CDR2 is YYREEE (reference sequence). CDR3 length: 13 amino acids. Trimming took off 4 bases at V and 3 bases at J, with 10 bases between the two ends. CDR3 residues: CASSHRSKETQYF. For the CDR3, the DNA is TGTGCCAGCAGCCATCGGTCTAAAGAGACCCAGTACTTC.

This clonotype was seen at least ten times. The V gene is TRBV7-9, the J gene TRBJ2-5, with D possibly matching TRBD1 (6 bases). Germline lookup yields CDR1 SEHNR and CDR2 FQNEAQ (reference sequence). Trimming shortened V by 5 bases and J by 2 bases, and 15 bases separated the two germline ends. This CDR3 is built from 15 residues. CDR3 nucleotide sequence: TGTGCCAGCAGCCCCACGGAGACAGGACAAGAGACCCAGTACTTC. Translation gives CASSPTETGQETQYF.

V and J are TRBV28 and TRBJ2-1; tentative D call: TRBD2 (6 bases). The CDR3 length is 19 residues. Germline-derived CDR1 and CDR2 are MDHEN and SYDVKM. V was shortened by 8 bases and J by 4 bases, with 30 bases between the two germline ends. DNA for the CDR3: TGTGCCAGCTTCCCCTTTCGGGGCGGGAACCGAGCGGATTACAATGAGCAGTTCTTC. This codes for CASFPFRGGNRADYNEQFF.

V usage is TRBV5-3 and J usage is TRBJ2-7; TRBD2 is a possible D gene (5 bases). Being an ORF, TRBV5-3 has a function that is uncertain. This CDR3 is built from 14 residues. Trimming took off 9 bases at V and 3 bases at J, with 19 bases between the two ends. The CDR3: CAIGPGLRFYEQYF. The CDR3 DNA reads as TGTGCCATCGGCCCTGGACTCCGGTTCTACGAGCAGTACTTC.

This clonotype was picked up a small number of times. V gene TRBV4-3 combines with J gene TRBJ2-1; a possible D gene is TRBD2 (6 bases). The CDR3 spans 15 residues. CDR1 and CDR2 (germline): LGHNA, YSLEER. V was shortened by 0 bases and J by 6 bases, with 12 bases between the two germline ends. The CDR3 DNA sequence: TGCGCCAGCAGCCAAGAGGGGGACTTAGGCAATGAGCAGTTCTTC. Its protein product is CASSQEGDLGNEQFF.

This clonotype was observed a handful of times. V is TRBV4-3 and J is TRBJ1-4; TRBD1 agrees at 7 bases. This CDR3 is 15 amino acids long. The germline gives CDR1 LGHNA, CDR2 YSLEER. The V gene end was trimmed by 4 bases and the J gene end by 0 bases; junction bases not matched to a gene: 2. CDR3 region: CASSPGQATNEKLFF. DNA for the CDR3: TGCGCCAGCAGCCCCGGACAGGCAACTAATGAAAAACTGTTTTTT.

The chain's CDR3 is CSVYGSGGRGELFF. The CDR3 bases are TGCAGCGTTTATGGTAGCGGGGGCCGGGGGGAGCTGTTTTTT. This chain joins TRBV29-1 and TRBJ2-2, with 9 positions matching TRBD2. This CDR3 comprises 14 residues. Germline V CDR1 and CDR2: SQVTM, ANQGSEA. J lost 8 bases, V lost 5 bases, and 9 bases had no gene match.

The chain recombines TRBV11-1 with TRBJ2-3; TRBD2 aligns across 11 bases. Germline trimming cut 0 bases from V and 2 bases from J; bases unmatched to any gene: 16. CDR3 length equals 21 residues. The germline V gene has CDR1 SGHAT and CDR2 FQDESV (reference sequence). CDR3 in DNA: TGTGCCAGCAGCTTAGCGGGATACAAGACTAGCGGGAATGGGACCACAGATACGCAGTATTTT. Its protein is CASSLAGYKTSGNGTTDTQYF. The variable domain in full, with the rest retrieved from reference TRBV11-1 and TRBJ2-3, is EAEVAQSPRYKITEKSQAVAFWCDPISGHATLYWYRQILGQGPELLVQFQDESVVDDSQLPKDRFSAERLKGVDSTLKIQPAELGDSAMYLCASSLAGYKTSGNGTTDTQYFGPGTRLTVL.

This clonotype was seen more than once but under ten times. The CDR3 reads CSAREPPYAYF. The CDR3 DNA follows: TGCAGTGCTAGAGAACCCCCCTATGCGTACTTC. This chain joins TRBV20-1 and TRBJ2-7, with D hard to call. V was trimmed by 0 bases and J by 12 bases, leaving 12 bases between them. The CDR3 is 11 residues long. Germline values: CDR1 DFQATT, CDR2 SNEGSKA (reference sequence).

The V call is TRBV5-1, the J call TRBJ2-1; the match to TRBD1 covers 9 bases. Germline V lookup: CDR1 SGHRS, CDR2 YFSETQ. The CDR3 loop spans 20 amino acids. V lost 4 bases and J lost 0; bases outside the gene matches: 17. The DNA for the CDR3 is TGCGCCAGCAGCATCCCCGGGACAGGGTGGCCCCTCAGCTCCTACAATGAGCAGTTCTTC. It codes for CASSIPGTGWPLSSYNEQFF.

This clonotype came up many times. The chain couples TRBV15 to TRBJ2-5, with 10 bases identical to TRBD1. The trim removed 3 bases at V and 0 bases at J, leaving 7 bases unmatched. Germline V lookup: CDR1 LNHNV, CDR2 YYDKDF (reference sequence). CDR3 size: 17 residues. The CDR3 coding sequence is TGTGCCACCAGCAGGATACCGGGACAGGGGTACCAAGAGACCCAGTACTTC. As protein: CATSRIPGQGYQETQYF.

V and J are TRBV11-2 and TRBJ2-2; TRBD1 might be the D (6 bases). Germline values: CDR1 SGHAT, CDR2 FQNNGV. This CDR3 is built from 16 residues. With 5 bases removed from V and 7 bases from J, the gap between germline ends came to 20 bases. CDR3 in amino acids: CASSPLTGRGGGELFF. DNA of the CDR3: TGTGCCAGCAGCCCTTTGACAGGTCGAGGAGGCGGGGAGCTGTTTTTT. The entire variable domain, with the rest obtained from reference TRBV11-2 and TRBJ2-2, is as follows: EAGVAQSPRYKIIEKRQSVAFWCNPISGHATLYWYQQILGQGPKLLIQFQNNGVVDDSQLPKDRFSAERLKGVDSTLKIQPAKLEDSAVYLCASSPLTGRGGGELFFGEGSRLTVL.

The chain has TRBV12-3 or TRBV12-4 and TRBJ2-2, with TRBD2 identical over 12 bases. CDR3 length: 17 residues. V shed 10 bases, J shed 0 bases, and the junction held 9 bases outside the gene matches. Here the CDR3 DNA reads TGTGCCACCCAACTAGCGGGGGGTCACACGAACACCGGGGAGCTGTTTTTT. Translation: CATQLAGGHTNTGELFF.

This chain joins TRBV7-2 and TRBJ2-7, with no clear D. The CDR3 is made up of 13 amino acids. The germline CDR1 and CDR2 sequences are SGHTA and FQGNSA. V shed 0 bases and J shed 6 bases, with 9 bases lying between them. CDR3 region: CASSLASPAEQYF. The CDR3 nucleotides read TGTGCCAGCAGCTTAGCCTCTCCTGCCGAGCAGTACTTC.

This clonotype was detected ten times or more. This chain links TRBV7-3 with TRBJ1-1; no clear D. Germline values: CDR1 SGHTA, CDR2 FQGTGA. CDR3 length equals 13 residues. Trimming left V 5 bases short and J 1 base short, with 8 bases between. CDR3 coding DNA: TGTGCCAGCAGCCAAGTGGGGAACACTGAAGCTTTCTTT. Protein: CASSQVGNTEAFF.

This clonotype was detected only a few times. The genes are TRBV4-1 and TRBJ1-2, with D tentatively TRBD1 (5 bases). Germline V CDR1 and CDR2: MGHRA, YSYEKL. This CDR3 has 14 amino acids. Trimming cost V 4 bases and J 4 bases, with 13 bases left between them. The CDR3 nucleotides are TGCGCCAGCAGCCGAGAGACAGACCTCTATGGCTACACCTTC. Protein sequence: CASSRETDLYGYTF.

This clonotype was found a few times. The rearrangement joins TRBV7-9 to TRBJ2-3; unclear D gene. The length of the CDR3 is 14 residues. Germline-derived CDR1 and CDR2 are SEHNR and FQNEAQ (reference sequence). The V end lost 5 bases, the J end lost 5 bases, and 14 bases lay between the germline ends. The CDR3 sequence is CASSPSLGKDTQYF. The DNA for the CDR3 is TGTGCCAGCAGCCCCAGCTTAGGGAAAGATACGCAGTATTTT.

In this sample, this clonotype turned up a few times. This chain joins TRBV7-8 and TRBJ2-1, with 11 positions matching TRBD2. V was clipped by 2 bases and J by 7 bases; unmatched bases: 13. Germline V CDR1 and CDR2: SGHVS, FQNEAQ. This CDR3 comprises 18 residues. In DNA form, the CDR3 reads TGTGCCAGCAGCTTACCTCTAGCGGGAGGAAAAGCCAGGAATGAGCAGTTCTTC. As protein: CASSLPLAGGKARNEQFF.

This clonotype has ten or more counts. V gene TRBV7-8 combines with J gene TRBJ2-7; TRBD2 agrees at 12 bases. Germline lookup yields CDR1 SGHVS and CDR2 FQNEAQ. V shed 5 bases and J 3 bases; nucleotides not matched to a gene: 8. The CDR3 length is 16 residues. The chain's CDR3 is CASSPRASGGVYEQYF. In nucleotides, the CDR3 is TGTGCCAGCAGCCCCCGGGCTAGCGGGGGGGTCTACGAGCAGTACTTC.

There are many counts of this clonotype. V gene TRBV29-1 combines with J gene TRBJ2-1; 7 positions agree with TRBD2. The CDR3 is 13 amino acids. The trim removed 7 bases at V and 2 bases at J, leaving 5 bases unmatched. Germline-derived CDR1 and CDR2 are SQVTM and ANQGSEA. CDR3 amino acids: CSATLATYNEQFF. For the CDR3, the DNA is TGCAGCGCCACACTAGCGACCTACAATGAGCAGTTCTTC.

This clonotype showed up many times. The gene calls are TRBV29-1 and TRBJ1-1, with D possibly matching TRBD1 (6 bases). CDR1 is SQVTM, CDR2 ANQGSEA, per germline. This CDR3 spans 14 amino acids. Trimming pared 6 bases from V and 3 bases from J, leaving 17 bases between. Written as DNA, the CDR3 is TGCAGCGTCGATGGACAGTTCGAAGACACTGAAGCTTTCTTT. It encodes CSVDGQFEDTEAFF.

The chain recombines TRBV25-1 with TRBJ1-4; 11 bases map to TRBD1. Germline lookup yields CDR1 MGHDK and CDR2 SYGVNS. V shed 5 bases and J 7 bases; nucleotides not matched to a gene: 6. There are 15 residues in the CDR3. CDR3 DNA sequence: TGTGCCAGCAGTCAAGGGACAGGGGGAAGTGAAAAACTGTTTTTT. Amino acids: CASSQGTGGSEKLFF.

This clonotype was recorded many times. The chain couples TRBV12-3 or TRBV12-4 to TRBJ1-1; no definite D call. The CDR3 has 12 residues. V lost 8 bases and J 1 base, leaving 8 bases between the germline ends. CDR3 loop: CASFAENTEAFF. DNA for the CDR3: TGTGCCAGCTTCGCAGAGAACACTGAAGCTTTCTTT.

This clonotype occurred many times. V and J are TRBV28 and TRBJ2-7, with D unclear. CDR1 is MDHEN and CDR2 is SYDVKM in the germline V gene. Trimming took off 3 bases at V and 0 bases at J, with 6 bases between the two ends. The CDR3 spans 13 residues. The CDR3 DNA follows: TGTGCCAGCAGTTTCCGGGCCTCCTACGAGCAGTACTTC. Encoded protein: CASSFRASYEQYF.

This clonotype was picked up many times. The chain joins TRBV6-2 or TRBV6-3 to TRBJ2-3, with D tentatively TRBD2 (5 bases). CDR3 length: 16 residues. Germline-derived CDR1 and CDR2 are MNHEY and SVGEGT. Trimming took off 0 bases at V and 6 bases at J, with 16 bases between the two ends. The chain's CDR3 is CASSYSISVGGDTQYF. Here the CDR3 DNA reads TGTGCCAGCAGTTACTCGATTAGCGTCGGCGGGGATACGCAGTATTTT.

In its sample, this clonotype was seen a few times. This CDR3 reads CASSWQQWAFF. The CDR3 DNA reads TGTGCCAGCAGTTGGCAACAGTGGGCTTTCTTT. The V call is TRBV6-2 or TRBV6-3, the J call TRBJ1-1; D ambiguous. The CDR3 consists of 11 residues. V lost 4 bases and J 11 bases, leaving 11 bases between the germline ends. The V gene's germline CDR1 is MNHEY and CDR2 SVGEGT.

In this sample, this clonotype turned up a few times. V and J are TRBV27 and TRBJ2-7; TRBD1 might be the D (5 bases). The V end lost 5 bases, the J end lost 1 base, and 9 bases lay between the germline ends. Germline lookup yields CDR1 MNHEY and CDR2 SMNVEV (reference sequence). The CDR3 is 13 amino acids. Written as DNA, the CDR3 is TGTGCCAGCAGTGGGGCGGCGTCCTACGAGCAGTACTTC. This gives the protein CASSGAASYEQYF.